This TCR beta chain is from a study of blood T cell repertoires in COVID-19. On the study more broadly: COVID-19 samples, acute and convalescent, were from the United States, Italy and Spain. The cDNA or gDNA used as material had been derived from T cells, B-cell-depleted T cells, or PBMCs.

Under the authors' procedure: From reference gene primer amplification, estimates of nucleated cell counts were derived. Generated by immunoSEQ multiplex PCR, the TCRdb table keeps only in-frame clones and is missing some. V and J calls and clone size are given by that table; D and trimming were obtained from the DNA. The sample lists 130,000 to 150,000 clones, around nine tenths occurring once. The germline gives CDR1 SGDLS, CDR2 YYNGEE. The CDR3 consists of 14 residues. V lost 4 bases to trimming and J lost 2 bases; unmatched junction nucleotides: 6. This chain connects TRBV9 to TRBJ2-7, with 7 bases aligning to TRBD1. The sequenced sample was peripheral blood. The receptor comes from a human donor in a cohort sampled during active COVID-19. The DNA for the CDR3 is TGTGCCAGCAGCCGGGACAGTAGAACCTACGAGCAGTACTTC. This codes for CASSRDSRTYEQYF.